This T cell receptor beta chain was retrieved from a study of T cells after yellow fever vaccination. Study-wide results and limits: A minor fraction of clonotypes spanned both CD4 and CD8 compartments.

This clonotype was detected a few times. Its antigen remains unknown. TCRdb re-derived calls from the 5' RACE reads in MiXCR, one entry per CDR3 protein. Here the sample spans a few hundred thousand distinct CDR3 sequences, 8% to 9.5% being singletons. The V gene lost 3 bases and the J gene lost 6 bases, with 12 bases spanning the gap. CDR3 length: 13 amino acids. CDR1 is MNHEY, CDR2 SVGEGT, per germline. The rearrangement joins TRBV6-2 or TRBV6-3 to TRBJ2-7; D is undetermined. Sequenced material: PBMCs, taken about 41 days after the first yellow fever vaccination. This sequence originates from a man aged 18 to 30 who received the YFV17D yellow fever vaccine. In DNA form, the CDR3 reads TGTGCCAGCAGTTATGATCCGGGTCGCGAGCAGTACGTC. Its translation is CASSYDPGREQYV.